Below, one T cell receptor beta chain is given with its context. Its specificity is unknown. The second PCR ran about 7 to 12 cycles with a sample-barcoded 5' primer and J-beta primers. TCRdb reprocessed the 5' RACE reads via MiXCR and lists one record per CDR3 protein. The table has roughly 930,000 distinct CDR3 sequences, roughly 52% seen once. This sample was taken from a study of blood T cells in healthy people across ages. On the study more broadly: T cells yielded about one barcoded beta molecule per two cells through template switching. Broader study findings: Both higher diversity and more naive CD4+ cells marked long-lived donors when set against aged donors.

Total RNA, at least 5.5 micrograms per sample, came from PBMCs. CDR1 and CDR2 (germline): ENHRY, SYGVKD. V was trimmed by 5 bases and J by 0 bases, leaving 9 bases between them. The length of the CDR3 is 14 residues. What was sequenced was blood. This receptor was identified in a man aged 25-40 years in good health. The rearrangement joins TRBV10-3 to TRBJ2-3; possibly TRBD2 for D (7 bases). CDR3 loop: CAISRGASTDTQYF. CDR3 DNA: TGTGCCATCAGTCGGGGGGCCAGCACAGATACGCAGTATTTT.